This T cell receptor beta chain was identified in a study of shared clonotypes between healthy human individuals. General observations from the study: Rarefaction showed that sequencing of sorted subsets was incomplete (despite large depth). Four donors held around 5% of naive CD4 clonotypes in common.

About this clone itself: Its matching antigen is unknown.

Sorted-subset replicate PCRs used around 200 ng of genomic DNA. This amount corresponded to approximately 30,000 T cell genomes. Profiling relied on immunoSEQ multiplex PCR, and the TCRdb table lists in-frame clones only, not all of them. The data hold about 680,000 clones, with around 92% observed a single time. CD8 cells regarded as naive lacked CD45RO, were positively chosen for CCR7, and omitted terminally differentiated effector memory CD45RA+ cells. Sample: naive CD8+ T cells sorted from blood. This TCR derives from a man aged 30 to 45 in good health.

The CDR3 nucleotides read TGTGCCATAGCAGGACAGGAAGCTTTCTTT. It is translated as CAIAGQEAFF. The rearrangement joins TRBV2 to TRBJ1-1; possibly TRBD1 for D (6 bases). V was pared by 10 bases and J by 8 bases, with 11 bases between. The CDR3 sequence is 10 residues long. The germline V gene encodes CDR1 SNHLY and CDR2 FYNNEI. Complete variable domain (other parts from reference TRBV2 and TRBJ1-1): EPEVTQTPSHQVTQMGQEVILRCVPISNHLYFYWYRQILGQKVEFLVSFYNNEISEKSEIFDDQFSVERPDGSNFTLKIRSTKLEDSAMYFCAIAGQEAFFGQGTRLTVV.